The next 24 T cell receptor beta chains were all read from a single sample in a study of OX40 agonist ivuxolimab in advanced cancers. TCRdb keeps only in-frame clones here, not all; method: immunoSEQ multiplex PCR. Among over 150,000 clones listed, approximately 94% were seen once. The input for sequencing was CD4+ or CD8+ T cells sorted from blood, taken in a trial of the OX40 agonist ivuxolimab. The receptors here all came from an adult with an advanced solid tumor such as melanoma, head and neck, liver or kidney cancer.

The CDR3 region has the DNA TGTGCCAGTAGGGCCCGGGGGGCAGGAGGCTACACCTTC. Translating gives CASRARGAGGYTF. This chain joins TRBV19 and TRBJ1-2; D is perhaps TRBD1 (6 bases). V lost 6 bases, J lost 8 bases, and 16 bases lay in between. The CDR3 has 13 amino acids. In germline, CDR1 is LNHDA, CDR2 SQIVND (reference sequence).

The CDR3 region has the DNA TGTGCCAGCAGTTCCGGCGGGACAGAGACAACCCACTATGGCTACACCTTC. This sequence encodes CASSSGGTETTHYGYTF. The chain is built from TRBV28 and TRBJ1-2; 7 bases are shared with TRBD1. V lost 4 bases to trimming and J lost 3 bases; unmatched junction nucleotides: 14. This CDR3 comprises 17 residues. Per the germline V gene, CDR1 is MDHEN and CDR2 is SYDVKM.

The chain combines TRBV28 with TRBJ2-7; possibly TRBD2 for D (6 bases). The CDR3 has 18 amino acids. From germline, CDR1 is MDHEN and CDR2 SYDVKM. Trimming removed 4 bases from V and 4 bases from J, with 26 bases in between. The CDR3 region has the DNA TGTGCCAGCAGTTCGACTAGAACTCAATTACGAGCTCATTACGAGCAGTACTTC. Translated: CASSSTRTQLRAHYEQYF.

The rearrangement uses TRBV2 and TRBJ2-7; 10 bases map to TRBD1. Trimming at V came to 8 bases and at J to 3 bases, leaving 1 base not matched to a gene. In germline, CDR1 is SNHLY, CDR2 FYNNEI. The CDR3 consists of 12 residues. The CDR3, as DNA: TGTGCCAGCTGGACAGGGGGCTACGAGCAGTACTTC. Its protein product is CASWTGGYEQYF.

The CDR3 reads CASSLEQGGLYGYTF. The CDR3 nucleotides read TGTGCCAGTAGTCTCGAACAAGGGGGCCTCTATGGCTACACCTTC. The gene calls are TRBV19 and TRBJ1-2; 7 nucleotides align to TRBD1. Trimming removed 5 bases from V and 4 bases from J; junction bases left unmatched: 10. Per the germline V gene, CDR1 is LNHDA and CDR2 is SQIVND (reference sequence). The CDR3 length is 15 residues. The full variable domain, completed using reference TRBV19 and TRBJ1-2, is DGGITQSPKYLFRKEGQNVTLSCEQNLNHDAMYWYRQDPGQGLRLIYYSQIVNDFQKGDIAEGYSVSREKKESFPLTVTSAQKNPTAFYLCASSLEQGGLYGYTFGSGTRLTVV.

The chain links TRBV7-2 to TRBJ1-5; TRBD1 is a possible D gene (5 bases). The CDR3 runs 15 residues. Trimming pared 2 bases from V and 3 bases from J, leaving 11 bases between. Germline loops: CDR1 SGHTA, CDR2 FQGNSA. This CDR3 reads CASSLTRANNQPQHF. DNA for the CDR3: TGTGCCAGCAGCTTAACCAGGGCCAACAATCAGCCCCAGCATTTT.

V is TRBV7-9 and J is TRBJ2-7, with D possibly being TRBD2 (5 bases). V was cut by 8 bases and J by 6 bases, with 17 bases left in between. Germline V CDR1 and CDR2: SEHNR, FQNEAQ (reference sequence). CDR3 size: 13 residues. CDR3 sequence: CASRGGQWGEQYF. DNA for the CDR3: TGTGCCAGCCGAGGAGGCCAGTGGGGCGAGCAGTACTTC.

The V call is TRBV18, the J call TRBJ1-4; D not resolved. In germline, CDR1 is KGHSH, CDR2 LQKENI. The CDR3 spans 13 residues. Trimming took 1 base from V and 4 from J, leaving 4 bases between them. CDR3 sequence reads: CASSPQVNEKLFF. The CDR3 nucleotides read TGTGCCAGCTCACCACAGGTTAATGAAAAACTGTTTTTT.

This chain uses TRBV2 with TRBJ2-7; maybe TRBD1 (5 bases). CDR3 length: 14 residues. With 8 bases removed from V and 7 bases from J, the gap between germline ends came to 21 bases. Germline assignment: CDR1 SNHLY and CDR2 FYNNEI. The CDR3 region has the DNA TGTGCCAGCCATATTGGGCAGGGTGCGAGGGAGCAGTACTTC. This gives the protein CASHIGQGAREQYF.

This chain joins TRBV30 and TRBJ2-1; D remains unclear. The ends were cut back, 2 bases at V and 7 bases at J, with 6 bases in the middle. The CDR3 has 11 amino acids. The germline V gene has CDR1 GTSNPN and CDR2 SVGIG (reference sequence). The chain's CDR3 is CAWSSSNEQFF. The CDR3 region has the DNA TGTGCCTGGAGTTCCTCGAATGAGCAGTTCTTC.

CDR3 in amino acids: CASSSRGRASTDTQYF. The DNA of the CDR3 is TGTGCCAGCAGCTCGCGAGGGAGGGCAAGCACAGATACGCAGTATTTT. This rearrangement joins TRBV7-2 to TRBJ2-3; 7 bases match TRBD2. The CDR3 runs 16 residues. CDR1 and CDR2 (germline): SGHTA, FQGNSA. The J segment lost 0 bases and the V segment lost 4 bases, leaving 7 bases of the junction unmatched.

V is TRBV5-1 and J is TRBJ2-1; TRBD2 might be the D (5 bases). Germline V gene sequence: CDR1 SGHRS, CDR2 YFSETQ. The CDR3 length is 15 residues. Trimming cost V 5 bases and J 0 bases, with 12 bases left between them. The CDR3 region has the DNA TGCGCCAGCAGACCTGTGGGGAGCTCCTACAATGAGCAGTTCTTC. It is translated as CASRPVGSSYNEQFF.

V is TRBV6-5 and J is TRBJ2-7, with D possibly being TRBD1 (6 bases). The CDR3 covers 15 residues. The germline V gene encodes CDR1 MNHEY and CDR2 SVGAGI. With 2 bases removed from V and 0 bases from J, the gap between germline ends came to 11 bases. Written as DNA, the CDR3 is TGTGCCAGCAGTTACCATGGACAGCACTCCTACGAGCAGTACTTC. Translated: CASSYHGQHSYEQYF.

The genes are TRBV10-3 and TRBJ1-2; weak D call: TRBD1 (5 bases). The germline CDR1 and CDR2 sequences are ENHRY and SYGVKD. The CDR3 extends over 14 amino acids. Trimming removed 4 bases from V and 1 base from J, with 10 bases in between. The DNA for the CDR3 is TGTGCCATCAGTGTAGCCACAGGTAACTATGGCTACACCTTC. Encoded protein: CAISVATGNYGYTF.

This sequence joins TRBV18 and TRBJ2-7; no clear D gene. CDR1 and CDR2 (germline): KGHSH, LQKENI. V was shortened by 0 bases and J by 3 bases, with 6 bases between the two germline ends. CDR3 size: 13 residues. CDR3 sequence (DNA): TGTGCCAGCTCACCACCGGACGTCTACGAGCAGTACTTC. As protein: CASSPPDVYEQYF.

V and J are TRBV6-6 and TRBJ2-5; D is perhaps TRBD1 (5 bases). The CDR3 runs 14 residues. V lost 1 base, J lost 5 bases, and 11 bases lay in between. The germline V gene has CDR1 MNHNY and CDR2 SVGAGI (reference sequence). The CDR3 bases are TGTGCCAGCAGTTACTTAGGGGTGAGGGAGACCCAGTACTTC. Protein product: CASSYLGVRETQYF.

This clone was seen just once. The J gene is TRBJ1-4, the V gene TRBV5-1; D call uncertain. The CDR3 spans 13 residues. Trimming took off 4 bases at V and 6 bases at J, with 10 bases between the two ends. Per germline, CDR1 SGHRS and CDR2 YFSETQ. The CDR3 coding sequence is TGCGCCAGCAGCAGCCGGGTGGATGAAAAACTGTTTTTT. As protein: CASSSRVDEKLFF.

V is TRBV28 and J is TRBJ1-2; the D is unclear. Trimming left V 3 bases short and J 6 bases short, with 8 bases between. This CDR3 spans 12 amino acids. Germline V gene sequence: CDR1 MDHEN, CDR2 SYDVKM. The CDR3 is CASSFSPNGYTF. For the CDR3, the DNA is TGTGCCAGCAGTTTTAGTCCGAATGGCTACACCTTC.

This rearrangement joins TRBV5-6 to TRBJ1-1; 10 bases are shared with TRBD1. The germline CDR1 and CDR2 sequences are SGHDT and YYEEEE. With 2 bases clipped from V and 5 bases from J, the junction kept 6 bases outside the gene matches. The CDR3 is 15 amino acids. DNA for the CDR3: TGTGCCAGCAGCTTACCCGGGACAGGGGTGACTGAAGCTTTCTTT. Protein: CASSLPGTGVTEAFF.

The chain recombines TRBV19 with TRBJ2-4; D is ambiguous. Trimming stripped 9 bases from V and 1 base from J, with 13 bases between. This CDR3 region has 14 residues. Germline CDR1 reads LNHDA; CDR2 reads SQIVND (reference sequence). CDR3 coding DNA: TGTGCCAGCGCCCAGGCGTCGGCCAAAAACATTCAGTACTTC. It codes for CASAQASAKNIQYF.

The chain is built from TRBV6-1 and TRBJ2-1; D is unclear. The germline V and J ends were trimmed by 4 bases and 4 bases, with 8 bases remaining between them. This CDR3 spans 13 amino acids. CDR1 MNHNS and CDR2 SASEGT come from the germline V gene. The CDR3, as DNA: TGTGCCAGCAGTGGAGACTGGTACAATGAGCAGTTCTTC. Translation gives CASSGDWYNEQFF.

J is TRBJ1-2 and V is TRBV19, with D possibly being TRBD1 (5 bases). Trimming took 5 bases from V and 9 from J, leaving 25 bases between them. This CDR3 region has 16 residues. Germline V gene lookup returns CDR1 LNHDA and CDR2 SQIVND (reference sequence). The CDR3 sequence is CASSPRPVGGSMRYTF. The CDR3 DNA follows: TGTGCCAGTAGTCCCCGCCCGGTCGGGGGGTCCATGCGCTACACCTTC.

The chain links TRBV5-8 to TRBJ2-6; either TRBD1 or TRBD2 may supply D (5 bases each). The CDR3 runs to 17 residues. The germline gives CDR1 SGHTS, CDR2 YDEGEE. V lost 4 bases and J lost 2, with 16 bases in between. CDR3 DNA: TGTGCCAGCAGCCCACCCGGCTTGGGGGCTGGGGCCAACGTCCTGACTTTC. Translating gives CASSPPGLGAGANVLTF.

This chain connects TRBV18 to TRBJ2-3; D remains unclear. CDR1 and CDR2 from the germline V gene are KGHSH and LQKENI. Trimming shortened V by 2 bases and J by 1 base, and 13 bases separated the two germline ends. The CDR3 runs 16 residues. CDR3 sequence (DNA): TGTGCCAGCTCACCAGGGCACTTACGGGGCACAGATACGCAGTATTTT. This sequence encodes CASSPGHLRGTDTQYF.